This TCR beta chain was retrieved from a study of blood T cell repertoires in COVID-19. Study as a whole: The analysed material was cDNA or gDNA that came from T cells, B-cell-depleted T cells, or PBMCs.

This clone has just a few counts. The authors' processing: Nucleated cell counts were estimated from reference gene primer amplification. Generated by immunoSEQ multiplex PCR, the TCRdb table keeps only in-frame clones and is missing some. That table gives V, J and clone size, and the DNA gave D and trimming. The top ten hold roughly 5.5% of the sample, which has about 120,000 clones, approximately 74% seen once. The junction had 4 bases not matched to a gene; V was cut back by 5 bases and J by 6 bases. Per the germline V gene, CDR1 is LNHDA and CDR2 is SQIVND (reference sequence). This CDR3 comprises 12 residues.

This chain uses TRBV19 with TRBJ2-7; 7 bases align to TRBD1. This receptor was obtained from a man in his sixties with acute or convalescent COVID-19. The material sequenced was peripheral blood. The CDR3 nucleotides are TGTGCCAGTAGTCCGTACAGGGGCGAGCAGTACTTC. Translation gives CASSPYRGEQYF.